The sequence of this TCR beta chain was determined in a study of OX40 agonist ivuxolimab in advanced cancers. Study observations and caveats: In a subset of nonresponders, normalized T-cell clonal expansion was also low.

Only a few counts were recorded for this clone. Its antigen is as yet unknown. The germline gene is not matched at one end of the junction; a read error may be the cause. The CDR3 loop spans 11 amino acids. Per the germline V gene, CDR1 is DFQATT and CDR2 is SNEGSKA (reference sequence). Here immunoSEQ multiplex PCR was the method, and the copy in TCRdb shows in-frame clones only, minus some. The sample contains under 95,000 clones, nearly 95% of which appear only once. The receptor's source is an adult with an advanced solid tumor such as melanoma, head and neck, liver or kidney cancer. This sample comprised CD4+ or CD8+ T cells sorted from blood, obtained in a trial of the OX40 agonist ivuxolimab. V gene TRBV20-1 combines with J gene TRBJ1-5, with TRBD1 as a possible D gene (5 bases). The CDR3: CSAAGTQAQHF. CDR3 DNA sequence: TGCAGTGCCGCCGGGACTCAGGCCCAGCATTTT.